Listed below are T cell receptor beta chains from one sample, sequenced in a study of blood T cell repertoires in COVID-19. The data were produced by immunoSEQ multiplex PCR, yet TCRdb's version contains in-frame clones alone and is incomplete. The sample contains some 170,000 clones, roughly 86% of which appear only once. Material: peripheral blood. These receptors were collected from a woman aged 55-70 years who had recovered from COVID-19. Each CDR3 is given with its conserved first and last residue. The D gene is left open where the match is weak. Size is stated for part of the rows, as once, few or many counts, or as a class when the clone is expanded.

j_call d_call v_call clone_size cdr3_nt cdr3_aa
TRBJ1-6 - TRBV3-1/TRBV3-2 - TGTGCCAGCAGCCAACTTGGACAGCACTATAATTCACCCCTCCACTTT CASSQLGQHYNSPLHF
TRBJ1-4 TRBD1 TRBV19 - TGTGCCAGTACCAGAACCGGGACAGCTAATGAAAAACTGTTTTTT CASTRTGTANEKLFF
TRBJ2-5 - TRBV6-2/TRBV6-3 - TGTGCCAGCAGTCCCTTTTCTGCGGCGTACCAAGAGACCCAGTACTTC CASSPFSAAYQETQYF
TRBJ2-1 TRBD1 TRBV6-5 once TGTGCCAGCAGACGGGACAGGGGAGGCAATGAGCAGTTCTTC CASRRDRGGNEQFF
TRBJ2-5 - TRBV19 - TGTGCCAGTAGTATCGGAGTTCAAGAGACCCAGTACTTC CASSIGVQETQYF
TRBJ2-3 - TRBV13 - TGTGCCAGCAGCTTTCGACTCGCGAGCACAGATACGCAGTATTTT CASSFRLASTDTQYF
TRBJ2-3 TRBD1 TRBV9 - TGTGCCAGCAGCGTTCGGTCAGGGGGCGGGGGCACAGATACGCAGTATTTT CASSVRSGGGGTDTQYF
TRBJ1-5 - TRBV15 - TGTGCCACCAGCAGAGATGGGGGACATTATAGCAATCAGCCCCAGCATTTT CATSRDGGHYSNQPQHF
TRBJ1-4 TRBD1 TRBV2 - TGTGCCAGCAGTCCGACAGGGCAAACGGAAAAACTGTTTTTT CASSPTGQTEKLFF
TRBJ2-1 TRBD1 TRBV7-9 - TGTGCCAGCAGCCCCGGACAGGACTCCTACAATGAGCAGTTCTTC CASSPGQDSYNEQFF
TRBJ1-4 - TRBV7-3 - TGTGCCAGCAGCGCTGGGACAAGACAGAATGAAAAACTGTTTTTT CASSAGTRQNEKLFF
TRBJ1-5 TRBD1 TRBV5-6 few TGTGCCAGCAGCTTGGGGACAGGTAGATCGGGCAATCAGCCCCAGCATTTT CASSLGTGRSGNQPQHF